This T cell receptor beta chain is drawn from a study of cytotoxic CD8 clonotypes in ibrutinib-treated CLL. Study as a whole: Samples averaged 255,043 productive templates and more than 85,000 productive rearrangements.

Investigators sought sequencing depths of between 1 in 200,000 and 1 in 1 million T cells. Assay used: immunoSEQ multiplex PCR; TCRdb lists only in-frame clones, some missing. The sample lists around 330,000 clones; roughly two thirds were seen once. This clone was counted a few times. The V gene lost 7 bases and the J gene lost 13 bases, with 22 bases spanning the gap. CDR1 and CDR2 from the germline V gene are SNHLY and FYNNEI. The CDR3 is 13 amino acids. The authors obtained roughly 2 micrograms of genomic DNA from cryopreserved PBMCs for TCR beta libraries. The receptor's source is a human donor with chronic lymphocytic leukemia. The material was PBMCs, obtained after 36 months of ibrutinib treatment. The chain employs TRBV2 and TRBJ1-2, with D maybe TRBD1 (6 bases). The CDR3 sequence is CASTREGDYGCTF. Written as DNA, the CDR3 is TGTGCCAGCACGAGAGAGGGGGACTATGGGTGCACCTTC. Together with reference TRBV2 and TRBJ1-2, the CDR3 gives the full variable domain: EPEVTQTPSHQVTQMGQEVILRCVPISNHLYFYWYRQILGQKVEFLVSFYNNEISEKSEIFDDQFSVERPDGSNFTLKIRSTKLEDSAMYFCASTREGDYGCTFGSGTRLTVV.